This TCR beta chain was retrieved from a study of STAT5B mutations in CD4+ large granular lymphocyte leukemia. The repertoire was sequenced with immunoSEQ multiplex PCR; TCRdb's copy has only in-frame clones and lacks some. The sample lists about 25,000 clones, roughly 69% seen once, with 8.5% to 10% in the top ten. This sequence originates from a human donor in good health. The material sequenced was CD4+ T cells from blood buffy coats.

CDR3 in amino acids: CASSDRGRTQPQHF. DNA for the CDR3: TGTGCCAGCAGTGACAGGGGAAGGACTCAGCCCCAGCATTTT. The rearrangement uses TRBV2 and TRBJ1-5, with D possibly TRBD1 on 6 matching bases. V was pared by 3 bases and J by 6 bases, with 12 bases between. The CDR3 length is 14 residues. Germline assignment: CDR1 SNHLY and CDR2 FYNNEI.